The next 8 T cell receptor beta chains were all read from a single sample in a study of T cells in Graves' hyperthyroidism and ophthalmopathy. Authors of the study amplified TCR beta CDR3 regions from RNA transcripts. TCR CDR3 regions were first amplified by RT-PCR with HTBI primers. TCRdb re-called the multiplex PCR reads through MiXCR, storing one row per CDR3 protein. Of under 350,000 distinct CDR3 sequences listed, more than 15% were seen once; the top ten hold less than 70%. The sample taken for sequencing was blood. Receptor source: a woman in her sixties with Graves' ophthalmopathy.

V and J are TRBV24-1 and TRBJ1-6, with a possible D match to TRBD1 (6 bases). This CDR3 is 15 amino acids long. Germline loops: CDR1 KGHDR, CDR2 SFDVKD. V was trimmed by 3 bases and J by 10 bases, leaving 15 bases between them. The CDR3 DNA reads TGTGCCACCAGTGATCCCAACAGGGCTGGGTCACCCCTCCACTTT. The encoded protein is CATSDPNRAGSPLHF.

This clonotype appeared a single time. At one boundary the junction diverges from the germline segment, which might be a read error. The V call is TRBV19, the J call TRBJ2-7; D possibly corresponds to TRBD2 (5 bases). The length of the CDR3 is 14 residues. CDR1 LNHDA and CDR2 SQIVND come from the germline V gene (reference sequence). CDR3 DNA sequence: TGTACCAGTAGTCCGCGGGCCGGCTTGTACGAGCAGTACTTC. Its translation is CTSSPRAGLYEQYF.

The chain combines TRBV5-8 with TRBJ2-7; 8 positions match TRBD2. J was trimmed by 5 bases and V by 4 bases; bases with no gene match: 11. The CDR3 has 15 amino acids. Germline loops: CDR1 SGHTS, CDR2 YDEGEE. The CDR3 is CASSPRGGGGNEQYF. CDR3 nucleotides: TGTGCCAGCAGCCCCCGGGGGGGGGGCGGGAACGAGCAGTACTTC.

This rearrangement joins TRBV7-9 to TRBJ1-6; D is unresolved. Trimming removed 3 bases at V and 7 bases at J, with 13 bases between. The CDR3 is made up of 15 amino acids. Germline assignment: CDR1 SEHNR and CDR2 FQNEAQ (reference sequence). CDR3 nucleotide sequence: TGTGCCAGCAGCTTTGATGGCATGGGGAATTCACCCCTCCACTTT. The encoded protein is CASSFDGMGNSPLHF.

This rearrangement joins TRBV24-1 to TRBJ2-3; 11 bases align to TRBD1. The CDR3 totals 19 residues. V lost 3 bases, J lost 6 bases, and 16 bases stayed unmatched. Germline V gene data show CDR1 as KGHDR and CDR2 as SFDVKD. The CDR3 DNA reads TGTGCCACCAGTGATCCTCGGACAGGGGGCGGGTGGGAGGTTGATACGCAGTATTTT. Amino acid sequence: CATSDPRTGGGWEVDTQYF.

This clonotype was picked up many times. J is TRBJ2-3 and V is TRBV6-2 or TRBV6-3, with D possibly being TRBD2 (5 bases). CDR1 and CDR2 (germline): MNHEY, SVGEGT. CDR3 length: 15 residues. Trimming cost V 0 bases and J 4 bases, with 11 bases left between them. The CDR3 sequence: CASSYSGLDSDTQYF. CDR3 nucleotide sequence: TGTGCCAGCAGTTACTCAGGACTGGACTCAGATACGCAGTATTTT.

The sample holds many counts of this clonotype. The chain joins TRBV5-1 to TRBJ2-4; the match to TRBD2 covers 7 bases. CDR3 length: 12 amino acids. The V and J ends lost 3 bases and 7 bases, in that order; junction bases with no gene match: 1. Germline V gene sequence: CDR1 SGHRS, CDR2 YFSETQ. CDR3 residues: CASSSGRNIQYF. In DNA, the CDR3 is TGCGCCAGCAGCTCCGGGAGGAACATTCAGTACTTC.

This clonotype was detected many times. The J gene is TRBJ2-3, the V gene TRBV7-9; 8 nucleotides line up with TRBD2. J lost 3 bases, V lost 5 bases, and 10 bases had no gene match. The length of the CDR3 is 16 residues. Per the germline V gene, CDR1 is SEHNR and CDR2 is FQNEAQ (reference sequence). This chain's CDR3 is CASSVSGTRTTDTQYF. CDR3 DNA sequence: TGTGCCAGCAGCGTCTCCGGGACTAGGACAACAGATACGCAGTATTTT.